What follows describes a single T cell receptor (beta chain). In the source study's methods: Reference gene primer amplification gave nucleated cell count estimates. Measured with immunoSEQ multiplex PCR; TCRdb has only the in-frame clones, and not every one. V, J and clone size were drawn from that table, and D and trimming were deduced from the DNA. The sample lists about 90,000 clones; more than 80% were seen once. The data originate from a study of blood T cell repertoires in COVID-19. On the study more broadly: Both acute and convalescent COVID-19 samples were obtained from the United States, Italy and Spain. T cells, B-cell-depleted T cells, or PBMCs provided the cDNA or gDNA that served as material.

The TCR was taken from a woman in her 70s with acute or convalescent COVID-19. Sequences were obtained from peripheral blood.

The CDR3 region has the DNA TGTGCCAGCAGCTTTTCAGGGGCCCTAATGAACACTGAAGCTTTCTTT. It yields the protein CASSFSGALMNTEAFF. V is TRBV13 and J is TRBJ1-1, with D perhaps matching TRBD1 (6 bases). This CDR3 comprises 16 residues. Germline V gene data show CDR1 as PRHDT and CDR2 as FYEKMQ (reference sequence). Trimming left V 3 bases short and J 0 bases short, with 14 bases between.